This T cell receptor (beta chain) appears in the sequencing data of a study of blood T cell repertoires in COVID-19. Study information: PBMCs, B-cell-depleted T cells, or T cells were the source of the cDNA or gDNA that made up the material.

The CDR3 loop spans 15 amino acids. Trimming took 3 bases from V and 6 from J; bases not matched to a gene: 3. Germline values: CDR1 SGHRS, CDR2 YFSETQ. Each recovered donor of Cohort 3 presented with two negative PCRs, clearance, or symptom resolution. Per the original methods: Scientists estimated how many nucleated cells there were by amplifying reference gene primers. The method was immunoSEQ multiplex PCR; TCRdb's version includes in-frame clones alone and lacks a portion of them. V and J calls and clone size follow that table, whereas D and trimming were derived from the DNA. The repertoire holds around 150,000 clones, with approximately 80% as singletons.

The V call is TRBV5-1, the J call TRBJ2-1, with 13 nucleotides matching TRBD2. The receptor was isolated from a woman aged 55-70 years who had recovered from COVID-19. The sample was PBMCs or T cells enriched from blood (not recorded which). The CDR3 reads CASSWGLAGPNEQFF. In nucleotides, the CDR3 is TGCGCCAGCAGCTGGGGACTAGCGGGACCCAATGAGCAGTTCTTC. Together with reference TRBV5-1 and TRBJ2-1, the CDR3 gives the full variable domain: KAGVTQTPRYLIKTRGQQVTLSCSPISGHRSVSWYQQTPGQGLQFLFEYFSETQRNKGNFPGRFSGRQFSNSRSEMNVSTLELGDSALYLCASSWGLAGPNEQFFGPGTRLTVL.